This T cell receptor beta chain was captured in a study of T cell responses to AZD1222 COVID-19 vaccine (dated by TCRdb to the early 2020s). Turning to the overall study: AZD1222 recipients whose second dose came at about 4 weeks and those whose second dose came at about 12 weeks were combined into one group, since spike-specific TCR depth and breadth did not differ between the two schedules. TCR sequencing was performed for over 230 trial participants, of whom around 200 were given two doses of AZD1222 and approximately 25 were given two doses of MenACWY control vaccine. Trial participants were enrolled into age subgroups of 18-55, 56-69 and 70-plus years, which contained about 150, 28 and 57 TCR-sequenced participants, respectively. General study outcomes and caveats: Because no day 14 peak-response samples were available, the repertoires could be characterized only after the peak T cell response. The vaccine-associated CD4 TCRs covered the entire spike protein, and the dominant responses fell in regions 160-218 and 743-854. After two AZD1222 doses, both the breadth and the depth of spike-specific TCRs were significantly higher than at day 0 and than in MenACWY recipients. Participants were mostly white British, with more females than males. The authors suggested clonal diversity may have been underestimated. In the small 56-69-year group, the increase in depth fell short of significance, most likely because of low power. Conclusions about previously exposed vaccinees are limited because only five to seven AZD1222 recipients were SARS-CoV-2 seropositive at baseline. Reportedly, close to half of the unique spike-specific TCRs recognized epitopes lying outside the regions that are mutated in the B.1.351 and B.1.1.7 variants.

The CDR3 regions of human TCRbeta chains were analyzed by immunosequencing. Regarding the original processing steps: TCRs in the repertoires were compared against a reference library of SARS-CoV-2-specific TCRs that had been generated with the MIRA antigen-specificity platform. Breadth was defined as the fraction of unique TCRs that were SARS-CoV-2-associated. Depth was defined as the fraction of total T cells that were SARS-CoV-2-associated. Using the MIRA data, each spike-specific TCR was assigned both to the spike region to which the TCR was reactive and to a CD4 or CD8 class. Log10-transformed breadth and depth values were compared by one-way ANOVA with Sidak's multiple comparisons tests. Not all clones reach the TCRdb copy of this immuneACCESS table, which keeps in-frame sequences only. Checked studies attribute under half of the gap to unresolved V genes and leave the rest unexplained. V and J calls plus clone size are reproduced from that table; the DNA served to infer D and trimming. The sample table holds roughly 150,000 clones, of which nearly 95% were seen once. The ten largest clones add up to about 2.3% of the sample.

Worth noting for this clone: There is no known antigen for this receptor. Per-base qualities were not stored, and no clone one base away is much larger.

This sample's time point label indicates: baseline before first vaccination. Vaccinee samples were obtained from the UK trials COV001 and COV002, which included a single-blind randomized controlled phase 2/3 trial of AZD1222 (ChAdOx1 nCoV-19) in healthy adults. For TCRbeta chain sequencing, PBMC samples were collected from trial participants at day 0 and at day 28 after the second dose. The source material was peripheral blood, sampled on day 0 of AZD1222 vaccination. The clonotype comes from an adult in good health.

This receptor has the CDR3 CASSQVGDNYGYTF. The nucleotide sequence reads as follows: TGTGCCAGCAGCCAGGTAGGGGATAACTATGGCTACACCTTC. The chain is made from TRBV4-2 and TRBJ1-2; matching of 5 bases hints at TRBD1 as the D gene. Trimming removed 3 bases from V and 1 base from J, leaving 9 bases between the germline ends. Including the terminal cysteine and phenylalanine, the CDR3 comprises 14 residues. Only the CDR3 part of the read is kept: 42 bases, read in frame from the first base. Sequences LGHNA (CDR1) and YNFKEQ (CDR2) are obtained from the germline V gene.